These T cell receptor beta chains were read from a single sample in a study of radiation and T cells in renal cell carcinoma. Method: immunoSEQ multiplex PCR; TCRdb's copy keeps in-frame clones and lacks some. Of about 130,000 clones detected, around four fifths appear once; the ten largest clones hold approximately 1.9%. This sample comprised blood, obtained from a patient whose treatment included radiotherapy and nephrectomy. The source of these receptors is a woman aged 55-70 years with renal cell carcinoma. The CDR3 runs from the conserved cysteine through the conserved F or W. Clone size is stated in some rows and not others, as once, few, many or a class when expanded.

J gene	V gene	clone size	CDR3 protein
TRBJ1-3	TRBV28	-	CASSFPGNTIYF
TRBJ2-2	TRBV7-9	-	CASSPRDRADTGELFF
TRBJ2-2	TRBV2	-	CASNGQGYGELFF
TRBJ1-4	TRBV28	-	CASSLQVNEKLFF
TRBJ1-5	TRBV4-1	-	CASSPDLGGNQPQHF
TRBJ2-1	TRBV4-3	-	CASSQESAGGRNEQFF
TRBJ1-2	TRBV29-1	-	CSVEGRGPYGYTF
TRBJ2-5	TRBV5-5	-	CASSLGLQETQYF
TRBJ2-7	TRBV7-7	-	CASSPTPSGRTPIEQYF
TRBJ1-2	TRBV5-8	-	CASSFGQVTPRGYTF
TRBJ2-7	TRBV2	-	CASSEAGTVAYEQYF
TRBJ2-7	TRBV11-1	-	CASSLEGSLSYEQYF
TRBJ1-1	TRBV30	few	CAWIGGTNTEAFF
TRBJ1-5	TRBV28	few	CASSLGQDQHF
TRBJ1-5	TRBV15	-	CATSRDNQPQHF
TRBJ2-2	TRBV28	-	CASSPPRTGELFF
TRBJ1-5	TRBV28	-	CASTSNGRNQPQHF
TRBJ1-2	TRBV5-8	-	CASTRWGGPGNYGYTF
TRBJ1-2	TRBV7-9	-	CASSLERGFNYGYTF
TRBJ1-1	TRBV29-1	-	CSVEGRGGSAFF
TRBJ2-2	TRBV30	-	CAWSVGLAGHGELFF
TRBJ1-5	TRBV19	-	CASRNQPGGNNQPQHF
TRBJ1-5	TRBV19	-	CASSIGSKGNQPQHF
TRBJ2-1	TRBV6-4	-	CASSVLSGSSYNEQFF
TRBJ1-2	TRBV2	few	CASSVVDGYTF
TRBJ1-6	TRBV2	once	CASLTAKYNSPLHF
TRBJ2-7	TRBV6-6	-	CASSYSIAYSYEQYF
TRBJ2-7	TRBV28	-	CASRPGTGYPYEQYF